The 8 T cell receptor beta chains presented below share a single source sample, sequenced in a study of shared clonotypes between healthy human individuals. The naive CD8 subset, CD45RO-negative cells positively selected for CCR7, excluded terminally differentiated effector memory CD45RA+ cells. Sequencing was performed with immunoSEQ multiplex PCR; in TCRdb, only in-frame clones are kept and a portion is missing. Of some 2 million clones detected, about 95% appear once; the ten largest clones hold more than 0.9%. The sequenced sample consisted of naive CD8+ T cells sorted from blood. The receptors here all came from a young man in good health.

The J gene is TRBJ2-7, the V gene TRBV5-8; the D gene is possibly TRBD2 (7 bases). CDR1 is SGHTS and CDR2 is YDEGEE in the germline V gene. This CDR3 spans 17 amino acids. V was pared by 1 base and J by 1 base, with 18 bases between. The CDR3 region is CASSLRGGAGWSYEQYF. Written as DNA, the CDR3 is TGTGCCAGCAGCTTGAGGGGGGGAGCAGGGTGGTCCTACGAGCAGTACTTC.

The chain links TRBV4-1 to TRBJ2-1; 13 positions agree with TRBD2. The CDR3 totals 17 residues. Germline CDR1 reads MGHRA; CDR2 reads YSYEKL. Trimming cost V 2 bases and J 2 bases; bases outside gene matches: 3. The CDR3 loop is CASSQRTSGGTYNEQFF. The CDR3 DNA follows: TGCGCCAGCAGCCAACGGACTAGCGGGGGCACCTACAATGAGCAGTTCTTC.

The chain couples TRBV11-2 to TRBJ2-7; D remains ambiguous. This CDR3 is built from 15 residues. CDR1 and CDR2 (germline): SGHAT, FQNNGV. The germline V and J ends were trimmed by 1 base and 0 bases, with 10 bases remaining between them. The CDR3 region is CASSLVTPSSYEQYF. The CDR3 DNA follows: TGTGCCAGCAGCTTAGTAACCCCGAGCTCCTACGAGCAGTACTTC. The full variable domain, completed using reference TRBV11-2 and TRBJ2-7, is EAGVAQSPRYKIIEKRQSVAFWCNPISGHATLYWYQQILGQGPKLLIQFQNNGVVDDSQLPKDRFSAERLKGVDSTLKIQPAKLEDSAVYLCASSLVTPSSYEQYFGPGTRLTVT.

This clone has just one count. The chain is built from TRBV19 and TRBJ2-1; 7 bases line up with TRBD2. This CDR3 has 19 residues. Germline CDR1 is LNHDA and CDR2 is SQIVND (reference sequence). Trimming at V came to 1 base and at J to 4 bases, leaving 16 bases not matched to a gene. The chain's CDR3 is CASSIVAGGSSGPYNEQFF. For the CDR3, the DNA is TGTGCCAGTAGTATAGTGGCGGGTGGGAGTAGCGGGCCTTACAATGAGCAGTTCTTC.

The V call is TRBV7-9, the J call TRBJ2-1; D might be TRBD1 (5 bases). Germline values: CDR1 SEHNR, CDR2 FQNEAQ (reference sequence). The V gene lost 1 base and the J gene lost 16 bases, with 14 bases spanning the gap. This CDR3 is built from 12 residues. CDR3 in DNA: TGTGCCAGCAGCTTAGGGGGCATTGAACCTTTCTTC. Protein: CASSLGGIEPFF.

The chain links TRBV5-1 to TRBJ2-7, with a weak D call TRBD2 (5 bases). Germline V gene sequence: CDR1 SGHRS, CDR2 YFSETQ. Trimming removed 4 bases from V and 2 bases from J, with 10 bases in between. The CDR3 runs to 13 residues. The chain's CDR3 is CASSRGSTYEQYF. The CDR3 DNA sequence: TGCGCCAGCAGCCGTGGGAGTACCTACGAGCAGTACTTC.

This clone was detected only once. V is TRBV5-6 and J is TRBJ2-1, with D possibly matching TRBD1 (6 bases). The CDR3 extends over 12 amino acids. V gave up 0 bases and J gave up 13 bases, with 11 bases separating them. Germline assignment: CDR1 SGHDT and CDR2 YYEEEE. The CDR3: CASSLGQAYQFF. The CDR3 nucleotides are TGTGCCAGCAGCTTGGGACAGGCTTATCAGTTCTTC.

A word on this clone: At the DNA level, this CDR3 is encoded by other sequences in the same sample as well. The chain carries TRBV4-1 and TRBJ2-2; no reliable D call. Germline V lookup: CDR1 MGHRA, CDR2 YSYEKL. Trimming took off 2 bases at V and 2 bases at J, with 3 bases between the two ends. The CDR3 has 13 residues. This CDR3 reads CASSQSNTGELFF. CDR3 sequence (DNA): TGCGCCAGCAGCCAAAGCAACACCGGGGAGCTGTTTTTT.